Detailed here is one TCR beta chain. Its antigen is currently unknown. Primers included in the PCR were 60 Vbeta and 13 Jbeta primers. Clones were sequenced by immunoSEQ multiplex PCR, and TCRdb holds only the in-frame ones, with some missing. The profile shows over 110,000 clones, approximately 80% of them singletons. The sample comes from a study of cytomegalovirus exposure and HLA in healthy donors. Overall study: Most genotyped donors, roughly 83% of 398, had Caucasian-associated genetic ancestry.

Findings and caveats of the study: An analysis that was carried out later associated some 17,000 TCR beta sequences with HLA alleles at 0.05 false discovery rate.

Germline CDR1 reads SEHNR; CDR2 reads FQNEAQ (reference sequence). V was pared by 4 bases and J by 8 bases, with 10 bases of the junction left unmatched. This CDR3 spans 14 amino acids. Material for sequencing was PBMCs. The chain employs TRBV7-9 and TRBJ1-2; 7 bases align to TRBD1. This TCR was recovered from a middle-aged man in good health and CMV-seronegative. As DNA, the CDR3 is TGTGCCAGCAGCTGGGACAGCAACCTGGGAGGCTACACCTTC. This sequence encodes CASSWDSNLGGYTF.